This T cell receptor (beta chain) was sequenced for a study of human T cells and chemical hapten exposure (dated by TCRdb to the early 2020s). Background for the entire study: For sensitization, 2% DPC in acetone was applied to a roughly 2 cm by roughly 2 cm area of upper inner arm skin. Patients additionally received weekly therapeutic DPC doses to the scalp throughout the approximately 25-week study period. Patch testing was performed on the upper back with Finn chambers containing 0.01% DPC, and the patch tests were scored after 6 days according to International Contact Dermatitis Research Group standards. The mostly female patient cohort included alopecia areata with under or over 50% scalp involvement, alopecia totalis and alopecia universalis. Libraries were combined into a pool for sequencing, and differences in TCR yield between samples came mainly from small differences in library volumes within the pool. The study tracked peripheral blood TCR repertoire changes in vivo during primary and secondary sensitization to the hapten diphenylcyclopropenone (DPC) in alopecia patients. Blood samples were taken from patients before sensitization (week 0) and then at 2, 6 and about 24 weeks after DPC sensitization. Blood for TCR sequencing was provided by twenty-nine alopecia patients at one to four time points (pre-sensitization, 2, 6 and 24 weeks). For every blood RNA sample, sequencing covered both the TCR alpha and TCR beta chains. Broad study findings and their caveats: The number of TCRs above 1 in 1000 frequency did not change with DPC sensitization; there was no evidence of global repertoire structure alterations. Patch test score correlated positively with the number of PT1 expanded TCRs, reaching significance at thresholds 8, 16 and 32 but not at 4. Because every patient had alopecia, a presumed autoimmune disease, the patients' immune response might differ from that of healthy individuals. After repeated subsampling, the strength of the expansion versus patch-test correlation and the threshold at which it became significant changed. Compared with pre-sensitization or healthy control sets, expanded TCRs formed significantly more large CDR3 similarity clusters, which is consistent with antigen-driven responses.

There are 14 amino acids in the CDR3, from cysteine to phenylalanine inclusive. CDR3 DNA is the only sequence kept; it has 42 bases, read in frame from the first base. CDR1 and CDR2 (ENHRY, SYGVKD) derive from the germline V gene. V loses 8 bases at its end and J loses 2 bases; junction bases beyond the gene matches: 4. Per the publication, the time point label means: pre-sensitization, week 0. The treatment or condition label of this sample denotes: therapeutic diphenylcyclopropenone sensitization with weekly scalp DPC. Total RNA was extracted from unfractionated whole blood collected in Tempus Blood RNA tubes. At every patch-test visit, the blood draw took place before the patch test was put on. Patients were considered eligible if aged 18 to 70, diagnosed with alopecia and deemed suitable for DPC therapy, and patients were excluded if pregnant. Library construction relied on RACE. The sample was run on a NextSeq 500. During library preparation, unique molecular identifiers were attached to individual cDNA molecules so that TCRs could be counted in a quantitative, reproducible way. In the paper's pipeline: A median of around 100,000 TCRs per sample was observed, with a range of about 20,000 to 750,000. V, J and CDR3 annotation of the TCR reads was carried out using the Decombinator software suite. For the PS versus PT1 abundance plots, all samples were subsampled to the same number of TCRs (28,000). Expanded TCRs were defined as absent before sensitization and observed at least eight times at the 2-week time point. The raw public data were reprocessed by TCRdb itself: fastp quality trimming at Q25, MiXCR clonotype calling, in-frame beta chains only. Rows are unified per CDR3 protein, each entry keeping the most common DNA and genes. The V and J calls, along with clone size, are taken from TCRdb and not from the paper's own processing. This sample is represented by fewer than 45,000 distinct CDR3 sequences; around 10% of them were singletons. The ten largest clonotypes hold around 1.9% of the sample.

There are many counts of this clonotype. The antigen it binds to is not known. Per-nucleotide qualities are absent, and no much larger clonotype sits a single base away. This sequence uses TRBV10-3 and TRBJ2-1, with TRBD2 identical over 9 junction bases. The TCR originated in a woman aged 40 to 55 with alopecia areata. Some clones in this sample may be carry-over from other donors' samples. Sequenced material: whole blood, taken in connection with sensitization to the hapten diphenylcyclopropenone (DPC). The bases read TGTGCCATCGGTGCGGGGGGGGCCTACAATGAGCAGTTCTTC. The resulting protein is CAIGAGGAYNEQFF.